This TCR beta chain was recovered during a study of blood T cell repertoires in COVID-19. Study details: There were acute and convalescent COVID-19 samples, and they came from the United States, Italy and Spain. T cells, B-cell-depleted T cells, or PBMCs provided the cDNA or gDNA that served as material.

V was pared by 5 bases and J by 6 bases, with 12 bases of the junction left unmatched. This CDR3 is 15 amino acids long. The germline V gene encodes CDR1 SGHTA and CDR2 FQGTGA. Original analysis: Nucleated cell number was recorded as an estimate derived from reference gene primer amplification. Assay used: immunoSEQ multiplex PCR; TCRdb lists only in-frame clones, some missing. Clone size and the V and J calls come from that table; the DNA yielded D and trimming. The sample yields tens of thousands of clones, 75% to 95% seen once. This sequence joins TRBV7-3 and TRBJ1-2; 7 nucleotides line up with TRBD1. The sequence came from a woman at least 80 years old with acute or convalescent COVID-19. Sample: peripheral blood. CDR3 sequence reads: CASSPQGGRGDGYTF. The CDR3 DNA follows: TGTGCCAGCAGCCCCCAAGGGGGCAGGGGGGATGGCTACACCTTC.